This T cell receptor (beta chain) appears in the sequencing data of a study of T cell responses to AZD1222 COVID-19 vaccine. General observations from the study: Recipients of AZD1222 seropositive at baseline numbered only 6 or 7. CD4 TCRs covered the whole spike, strongest at regions 160-218 and 743-854. Within unmutated variant regions lay the reported targets of nearly half of spike-specific TCRs.

The germline gives CDR1 PRHDT, CDR2 FYEKMQ (reference sequence). Trimming cost V 5 bases and J 6 bases; bases outside gene matches: 7. CDR3 length: 14 amino acids. For this clone: Its antigen is currently unknown.

TCRdb keeps only in-frame clones here, not all; method: immunoSEQ multiplex PCR. This table has 50,000 to 65,000 clones, around nine tenths appearing once. The material sequenced was peripheral blood, taken 28 days after the second AZD1222 dose. The sequence derives from an adult who received the AZD1222 COVID-19 vaccine. This sequence joins TRBV13 and TRBJ1-2; 9 bases line up with TRBD1. In DNA form, the CDR3 reads TGTGCCAGCAGCACGAACAGGGGGCAGGATGGCTACACCTTC. As protein: CASSTNRGQDGYTF.